Below, 15 T cell receptor beta chains from the same sample are listed, as sequenced in a study of Ad26.COV2.S vaccination and SARS-CoV-2 variants. The treatment is: roughly 18 received Ad26.COV2.S at low or high dose, single or two shots; roughly five received placebo; per-sample allocation not given. Day 63 following the first vaccine or placebo injection was when the samples were taken. Method: immunoSEQ multiplex PCR; TCRdb's copy keeps in-frame clones and lacks some. The data contain a few hundred thousand clones, almost 90% of them singletons. The sequenced sample was peripheral blood, obtained in a trial of Ad26.COV2.S vaccine versus placebo. The receptor source for this set is a person aged 18-60 years who received the Ad26.COV2.S COVID-19 vaccine or a placebo.

This clone was observed a few times. This sequence joins TRBV4-1 and TRBJ1-2; 10 bases are a match to TRBD1. The germline V gene has CDR1 MGHRA and CDR2 YSYEKL. With 0 bases clipped from V and 2 bases from J, the junction kept 3 bases outside the gene matches. This CDR3 is 16 amino acids long. The CDR3 protein is CASSQETGGLNYGYTF. Here the CDR3 DNA reads TGCGCCAGCAGCCAAGAGACAGGGGGCTTGAACTATGGCTACACCTTC.

Worth noting for this clone: Compared with germline, one end of the junction differs, possibly owing to a read error. This chain connects TRBV6-6 to TRBJ1-1; D gene ambiguous. The length of the CDR3 is 11 residues. Germline lookup yields CDR1 MNHNY and CDR2 SVGAGI (reference sequence). Here the CDR3 reads CASSSGQPGVF. For the CDR3, the DNA is TGTGCCAGCAGTTCTGGCCAGCCTGGGGTCTTT.

The rearrangement uses TRBV11-3 and TRBJ2-3, with D perhaps TRBD2 (6 bases). With 5 bases removed from V and 0 bases from J, the gap between germline ends came to 21 bases. There are 18 residues in the CDR3. CDR1 and CDR2 (germline): SGHNT, YENEEA. The chain's CDR3 is CASSNLRLGLTSTDTQYF. CDR3 DNA sequence: TGTGCCAGCAGCAATTTGCGTTTGGGACTTACTAGCACAGATACGCAGTATTTT.

The chain employs TRBV13 and TRBJ1-2; tentative D call: TRBD1 (6 bases). From germline, CDR1 is PRHDT and CDR2 FYEKMQ (reference sequence). Between the trimmed V and J ends, which lost 6 bases and 4 bases, there was a span of 21 bases. The CDR3 contains 16 residues. The CDR3 DNA sequence: TGTGCCAGCAGTCCAGGGGAGGAGGGGGGCAGCTATGGCTACACCTTC. It yields the protein CASSPGEEGGSYGYTF.

The gene calls are TRBV7-9 and TRBJ1-4, with 7 bases lining up with TRBD1. J lost 3 bases, V lost 5 bases, and 3 bases had no gene match. The germline V gene has CDR1 SEHNR and CDR2 FQNEAQ (reference sequence). This CDR3 spans 14 amino acids. CDR3: CASSQGTANEKLFF. The DNA for the CDR3 is TGTGCCAGCAGCCAGGGGACAGCTAATGAAAAACTGTTTTTT.

The count of this clone is one. The chain combines TRBV6-2 or TRBV6-3 with TRBJ2-1; 13 positions agree with TRBD2. J was trimmed by 6 bases and V by 6 bases; bases with no gene match: 11. The germline gives CDR1 MNHEY, CDR2 SVGEGT. The CDR3 consists of 17 residues. CDR3 sequence: CASSPERTSGSSNEQFF. The CDR3, as DNA: TGTGCCAGCAGCCCTGAAAGGACTAGCGGGAGTAGCAATGAGCAGTTCTTC.

The chain couples TRBV6-5 to TRBJ2-3, with D hard to call. The CDR3 loop spans 15 amino acids. Per the germline V gene, CDR1 is MNHEY and CDR2 is SVGAGI. Trimming left V 6 bases short and J 0 bases short, with 13 bases between. CDR3 loop: CASSSTGSSTDTQYF. The CDR3 coding sequence is TGTGCCAGCAGCTCCACCGGGTCTAGCACAGATACGCAGTATTTT.

The chain is built from TRBV15 and TRBJ2-1; the match to TRBD2 covers 7 bases. The CDR3 is made up of 17 amino acids. V gave up 5 bases and J gave up 2 bases; unmatched junction bases: 12. Germline assignment: CDR1 LNHNV and CDR2 YYDKDF (reference sequence). The CDR3: CATSGLGGSGPYNEQFF. CDR3 DNA sequence: TGTGCCACCAGCGGCCTTGGCGGGAGTGGGCCCTACAATGAGCAGTTCTTC.

The chain links TRBV29-1 to TRBJ1-2; D gene unclear. Germline CDR1 reads SQVTM; CDR2 reads ANQGSEA. V lost 2 bases and J 2 bases, leaving 9 bases between the germline ends. The CDR3 extends over 13 amino acids. For the CDR3, the DNA is TGCAGCGTTGAAATTCAGGAAAACTATGGCTACACCTTC. Its protein is CSVEIQENYGYTF.

This clone was seen once. The rearrangement joins TRBV2 to TRBJ1-1, with unresolved D. This CDR3 spans 14 amino acids. Trimming cost V 6 bases and J 1 base, with 12 bases left between them. The germline V gene encodes CDR1 SNHLY and CDR2 FYNNEI. In DNA form, the CDR3 reads TGTGCCAGCAGCCCCAGAGAAACGAACACTGAAGCTTTCTTT. Translation gives CASSPRETNTEAFF.

The chain has TRBV9 and TRBJ1-4; D perhaps matches TRBD1 (5 bases). This CDR3 spans 13 amino acids. Germline CDR1 is SGDLS and CDR2 is YYNGEE. V lost 3 bases and J lost 4, with 7 bases in between. Here the CDR3 DNA reads TGTGCCAGCAGCGGGGGGAGTAATGAAAAACTGTTTTTT. This translates into CASSGGSNEKLFF.

V gene TRBV28 combines with J gene TRBJ1-2, with D perhaps TRBD1 (5 bases). In germline, CDR1 is MDHEN, CDR2 SYDVKM. Trimming took off 9 bases at V and 7 bases at J, with 18 bases between the two ends. The CDR3 spans 13 residues. CDR3 sequence: CASSGAGSPGYTF. As DNA, the CDR3 is TGTGCCAGTTCCGGGGCAGGGAGCCCTGGCTACACCTTC.

This clone showed up just a few times. The J gene is TRBJ1-2, the V gene TRBV7-9, with 7 bases lining up with TRBD1. Germline CDR1 SEHNR, CDR2 FQNEAQ (reference sequence). The CDR3 length is 15 residues. The V and J ends lost 5 bases and 4 bases, in that order; junction bases with no gene match: 10. The DNA of the CDR3 is TGTGCCAGCAGCGTCTGGGACAGTCAGGTCTATGGCTACACCTTC. The encoded protein is CASSVWDSQVYGYTF.

This rearrangement joins TRBV7-9 to TRBJ2-1; D call uncertain. V lost 5 bases, J lost 12 bases, and 26 bases lay in between. This CDR3 has 16 amino acids. Germline CDR1 is SEHNR and CDR2 is FQNEAQ (reference sequence). CDR3 coding DNA: TGTGCCAGCAGCGACATTAGTTGGCTGGATAATGAGCGGCAGTTCTTC. It specifies CASSDISWLDNERQFF. Drawing the rest from reference TRBV7-9 and TRBJ2-1, the complete variable domain is DTGVSQNPRHKITKRGQNVTFRCDPISEHNRLYWYRQTLGQGPEFLTYFQNEAQLEKSRLLSDRFSAERPKGSFSTLEIQRTEQGDSAMYLCASSDISWLDNERQFFGPGTRLTVL.

This chain uses TRBV5-1 with TRBJ2-1; 12 bases are a match to TRBD2. From germline, CDR1 is SGHRS and CDR2 YFSETQ. Trimming took 4 bases from V and 15 from J; bases not matched to a gene: 14. There are 15 residues in the CDR3. The CDR3 reads CASSTSGTSGWSWFF. The CDR3 bases are TGCGCCAGCAGCACTTCCGGGACTAGCGGGTGGTCTTGGTTCTTC.